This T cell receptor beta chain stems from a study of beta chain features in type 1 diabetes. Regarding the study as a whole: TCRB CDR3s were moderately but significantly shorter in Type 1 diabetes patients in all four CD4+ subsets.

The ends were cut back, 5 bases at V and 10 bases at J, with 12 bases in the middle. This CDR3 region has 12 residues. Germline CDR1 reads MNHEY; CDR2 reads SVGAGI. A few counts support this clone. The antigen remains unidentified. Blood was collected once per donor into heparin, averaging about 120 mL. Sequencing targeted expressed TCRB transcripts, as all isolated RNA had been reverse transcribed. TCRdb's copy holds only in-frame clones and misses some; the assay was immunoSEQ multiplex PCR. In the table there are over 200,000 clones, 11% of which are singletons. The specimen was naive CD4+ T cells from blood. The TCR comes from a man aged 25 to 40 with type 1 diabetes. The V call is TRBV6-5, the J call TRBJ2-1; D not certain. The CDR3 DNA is TGTGCCAGCAGTATCCTGGGCTACGAGCAGTTCTTC. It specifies CASSILGYEQFF.